Listed below are T cell receptor beta chains from one sample, sequenced in a study of brain T cells in children with intractable seizures. The protocol was immunoSEQ multiplex PCR, while the TCRdb copy is restricted to in-frame clones and leaves out a portion. The sample has about 340,000 clones; over 85% are singletons. The sample consisted of peripheral blood, taken roughly 5 months after surgery. These receptor sequences come from a boy under two years old with tuberous sclerosis and intractable seizures. Each CDR3 is given with its conserved first and last residue. Clone size is stated in some rows and not others, as once, few, many or a class when expanded.

V gene | clone size | CDR3 protein
TRBV4-2 | NA | CASSHILAGGLESYNEQFF
TRBV19 | NA | CASPRQGANEKLFF
TRBV11-2 | NA | CASSLEGHYEQYF
TRBV10-3 | NA | CAISVVGGSLTDTQYF
TRBV28 | NA | CASSFGGQDSGNTIYF
TRBV30 | NA | CAWSVIKGDEQYF
TRBV5-4 | NA | CASSLKTEANYGYTF
TRBV19 | NA | CASTSYNEQFF
TRBV28 | NA | CASRHQGALNYGYTF
TRBV3-1/TRBV3-2 | once | CASSQGVGTEAFF
TRBV27 | few | CASSFRDNYGYTF
TRBV3-1/TRBV3-2 | few | CASSHRGSPLHF
TRBV2 | NA | CAKRGDAEAFF
TRBV29-1 | NA | CSVGDGYYSTDTQYF
TRBV30 | NA | CAWSVRLAGGEQYF
TRBV3-1/TRBV3-2 | NA | CASSLKQGAYGNTIYF
TRBV5-4 | NA | CASSLVYTDSPLHF
TRBV7-8 | NA | CASSFKGQGPYNEQFF
TRBV12-5 | NA | CASGSGGNNNEQFF
TRBV5-1 | NA | CASSFHSSGGTDTQYF
TRBV19 | NA | CASSIRAGGTNTRETQYF
TRBV19 | NA | CASRKLQGTIEAFF
TRBV30 | NA | CAWSVLAGKKETQYF
TRBV5-1 | NA | CASSWNGPLDEKLFF
TRBV30 | NA | CAWQGLRGPMNTEAFF
TRBV13 | once | CASSLEGKREKLFF
TRBV5-1 | NA | CASSLEGSYGYTF
TRBV18 | once | CASSGLWTPRATIYF
TRBV5-1 | NA | CASSLGDRGNTIYF
TRBV9 | NA | CASSVVADFAGNTIYF
TRBV5-5 | NA | CASSLSPTGNTEAFF
TRBV20-1 | NA | CSGRWETQYF
TRBV2 | NA | CASVGTGRNYGYTF
TRBV12-1 | NA | CASSFDHLSKNIQYF
TRBV9 | NA | CASSRGTVYNEQFF
TRBV27 | NA | CASSWTSGRSYEQYF
TRBV5-1 | NA | CASSFNRGHEQYF
TRBV10-1 | NA | CASISGIKAGNTIYF
TRBV30 | NA | CASGRMNTEAFF
TRBV6-4 | NA | CASSDRGGNTIYF
TRBV2 | NA | CASFWSSSYGYTF
TRBV5-5 | NA | CASSPGQGTGSNQPQHF
TRBV6-5 | NA | CASSPSGGIYNEQFF
TRBV28 | NA | CASSFQKRGTDFYEQYF
TRBV7-9 | few | CASSSGQGNYGYTF
TRBV19 | NA | CASRGGWAGTEAFF
TRBV25-1 | NA | CASSGPGTPSYEQYF
TRBV5-1 | NA | CASSRGTDSPLHF
TRBV14 | NA | CASSLSGGDFSYEQYF
TRBV5-1 | NA | CASSLGAGSYGYTF
TRBV5-1 | NA | CASSGDSSGNTIYF
TRBV3-1/TRBV3-2 | NA | CASSGKLLAVNF
TRBV2 | NA | CASSSLVYEQYF
TRBV19 | NA | CASSIGQAEAFF
TRBV28 | NA | CASSPRGEAFF
TRBV10-3 | NA | CAISEGLAGAWDEQFF
TRBV19 | NA | CATLRGQGYTGELFF
TRBV29-1 | NA | CSVEDSGRDRYGYTF
TRBV18 | NA | CASSPDIQKLFF